This T cell receptor (beta chain) was profiled in a study of T-cell reconstitution after alpha-beta-depleted transplantation in children (dated by TCRdb to about 2016). Study-level background: T-cell immune reconstitution after TCRalphabeta/CD19-depleted allogeneic hematopoietic cell transplantation in children was quantitatively tracked in the study by means of TCR repertoire profiling.

This clonotype was observed many times. It lacks a known antigen. Qualities for individual bases were not recorded, and no much larger clone is one base off. Per the germline V gene, MGHRA is the CDR1 and YSYEKL is the CDR2. The CDR3 numbers 17 residues from cysteine through phenylalanine. Only the CDR3 DNA stays, 51 bases, in frame from base 1. V lost 2 bases and J lost 2 bases, and the count of bases not matched to a germline gene is 7. This specimen's treatment or condition label, interpreted: allogeneic hematopoietic cell transplantation with graft depleted of TCRalphabeta T cells and CD19 B cells. Transplant recipients were children who received TCRalphabeta/CD19-depleted allogeneic hematopoietic cell grafts. What the study reported, not specific to this receptor: The apparently early alphabetaT-cell count recovery about two months after transplant was reportedly dependent on only several hundred rapidly expanded clones derived from non-depleted graft cells. Hyperexpanded clone frequencies declined over subsequent months; after one year, T-cell counts and TCRbeta diversity were mostly attributed to newly produced T cells. In some patients, high TCRbeta diversity at day 60 was attributed to recipient T cells and intrathymic progenitors that had survived conditioning.

Library prep was done by PCR. The reads were generated on an Illumina HiSeq 2500. Molecular barcoding was employed in the preparation of TCR libraries, with unique molecular identifiers being used to normalize TCRbeta repertoire quantification. TCRdb passed the public sequencing reads through fastp at Q25 and MiXCR, retaining productive beta sequences. Every CDR3 protein is listed once, alongside the most common genes and DNA of its rows. The sample table records some 16,000 distinct CDR3 sequences; around 4.9% of these occur just once. The top ten clones comprise around 6.6% of the sample. This specimen consisted of PBMCs, obtained before TCRalphabeta/CD19-depleted stem cell transplant. The clonotype originates from a boy between 10 and 17 years old with acute lymphoblastic leukemia, due to receive a stem cell transplant. The V and J segments used are TRBV4-1 and TRBJ2-1, with TRBD2 matching 9 junction bases. The nucleotides are TGCGCCAGCAGCCAAACTTCGGGACTAGCAGCCTACAATGAGCAGTTCTTC. This is translated as CASSQTSGLAAYNEQFF.